Detailed here is one T cell receptor (beta chain). Antigen unknown. Sequencing used immunoSEQ multiplex PCR; TCRdb keeps in-frame clones, though not all of them. The sample lists about 12,000 clones, 88% occurring once. The data stem from a study of high-grade serous ovarian cancer treatment subgroups. Study-level background: Mean per sample: around 14,000 reads, around 7,100 unique TCR beta rearrangements.

Study results and caveats: Same-patient tumor repertoires overlapped at roughly 0.11 to 0.79; different patients barely overlapped. Spatial context was lost because tumors were sequenced in bulk.

CDR3 length: 13 amino acids. V lost 4 bases to trimming and J lost 5 bases, with 11 bases between them. Germline loops: CDR1 SGHTA, CDR2 FQGTGA. The tumor samples were collected prior to definitive surgery or chemotherapy. The sequence derives from a human donor with high-grade serous ovarian cancer. This sequence joins TRBV7-3 and TRBJ2-5; D might be TRBD2 (5 bases). Sequenced material: tumor tissue. This CDR3 reads CASSSGVLETQYF. The CDR3, as DNA: TGTGCCAGCAGCTCCGGGGTGTTGGAGACCCAGTACTTC.